The T cell receptor (beta chain) under discussion was sequenced for a study of cytomegalovirus exposure and HLA in healthy donors (dated by TCRdb to the late 2010s). For the study in its entirety: An earlier analysis of roughly 610 of the donors reported 276 Gb of sequence data and 95 million to 130 million unique TCR beta sequences obtained from around 180 million T cells. An early release that covered approximately 600 HLA-typed donors contained approximately 300 gigabases of sequencing data and about 93 million unique TCR sequences. Of the approximately 400 genotyped donors, over 65% fell in the genetic ancestry cluster associated with self-reported Caucasian donors. The study aimed to test whether signatures of past pathogen exposure could be identified by cataloging public T cell receptors. Using immunosequencing, the study profiled T cell repertoires from 500 to 800 subjects and related those repertoires to cytomegalovirus serostatus. Along with the approximately 620-subject first cohort, a separate validation cohort of approximately 110 different subjects was used. The study combined high-throughput TCR immunosequencing, statistical association of individual TCRs with disease status, and machine learning to predict cytomegalovirus infection status. A later analysis re-examined previously published TCR beta repertoires from 600 to 700 donors and added high-resolution HLA genotyping to investigate patterns of TCR occurrence. The later analysis used no new phenotypic data to find candidate immune exposures, relying instead on TCR beta sequences and their occurrence across donors. In an earlier analysis of 587 of the donors, high-throughput TCR beta sequencing was used to judge whether each TCR beta V gene segment behaved as functional or pseudogenic. Donor age, sex, ethnicity and CMV serostatus were collected together with the repertoire data. A later genetic analysis took genome-wide SNP genotypes for 398 of the 666 donors and used that subset as a discovery cohort. All discovery cohort repertoires had been generated on a single sequencing platform. HLA typing included class I and class II loci at four-digit resolution. Typing coverage differed by locus: A, B, C, DRB1 and DQB1 were typed in about 629-640 donors, DQA1 in 522, DPA1 in around 610, and DPB1 in approximately 450. About 5 DR-DQ haplotypes were handled as single units for association and clustering, since linkage in the cohort was strong. On average, 235,054 unique TCR beta nucleotide sequences were sequenced per donor among about 400 genotyped donors of the cohort, with 15% to 20% of those sequences being non-productive. Study-wide conclusions, independent of this receptor: Because some donors lacked HLA typing at each locus, the association tests relied only on the typed subset. In vitro tests confirmed that a few of the cytomegalovirus-associated TCR beta chains recognize cytomegalovirus antigens. Correlated functional status among segregating V segments might be attributable to linkage disequilibrium, but an unknown experimental factor could not be ruled out. In the study, some 160 TCR beta chains were listed as associated with cytomegalovirus. Because counts were too low, 15 to 20 rarely observed V segments, including chromosome 9 orphons, were left out of the earlier analysis of some 640 of the donors. In an earlier analysis of more than 500 of the donors, most TCR beta V segments appeared in productive rearrangements about 90% or about 30% of the time, broadly matching IMGT annotations. A further reported finding was that TCR beta sequences accurately predicted the HLA-A and HLA-B alleles for most subjects in the first cohort. The 87-base-pair reads could not distinguish some IMGT-functional V segments, including TRBV6-2 and TRBV6-3, so those segments were excluded. Most TCR sequences were observed very rarely across donors, whereas some public TCRs were present in many individuals. When HLA alleles, especially DR and DQ, strongly co-occurred, TCR associations were difficult to assign to individual alleles. The only immune exposure information available for the cohort was CMV serostatus. In this cohort, only TCR beta chains were sequenced, and detectable features were limited by the absence of alpha or paired-chain data. In both the original and validation cohorts, the classifier was reported to diagnose cytomegalovirus status with high specificity and sensitivity. The sequencing pipeline was judged likely to have produced a cluster of highly shared sequence variants as a technical artifact. In a later analysis, HLA-associated TCR beta chains were found to be more clonally expanded and to have lower generation probabilities than equally common non-associated chains. A later analysis reported that several top co-occurrence clusters appeared linked to parvovirus B19, influenza, CMV and Epstein-Barr virus. It was suggested by the authors that the approach could potentially be generalized to other disease states and immunological phenotypes. A later analysis associated 15,000 to 20,000 TCR beta sequences with specific HLA alleles at a false discovery rate of 0.05. According to a later genetic analysis, donors in an Asian-associated ancestry cluster had fewer N-insertions in productive TCRs than the approximately 650-donor mean. A later analysis found that most CMV-associated TCR beta chains appeared HLA-restricted, with HLA associations seemingly driven largely by CMV exposure. According to a later analysis, TCR association rates differed among HLA loci, with DRB1 alleles showing the most associated TCRs and HLA-C alleles showing the fewest. A later genetic analysis associated a missense DCLRE1C variant with V-gene and J-gene trimming of TCR beta chains, and an independent cohort replicated the association. Roughly uniform sequencing depth across donors was assumed in presence/absence analyses, although this assumption may not hold.

Receptors were amplified or captured by the immunoSEQ multiplex PCR assay. For the multiplex PCR, a mixture combining 60 forward primers for TCR Vbeta segments and 13 reverse primers for TCR Jbeta segments was used. A multiplex PCR assay on genomic DNA amplified the CDR3 region of rearranged TCR beta genes. The amplified TCR beta libraries were sequenced on the Illumina HiSeq System as 87-base-pair reads. The authors' analysis ran thus. A later analysis counted 75 million to 100 million unique TCR beta chains across the 690 or so repertoires, and roughly 10 million of these chains were shared by at least two donors. Raw reads were error-corrected and collapsed into unique sequences by a nearest-neighbor algorithm in which closely related sequences were merged to remove PCR and sequencing errors. CDR3 sequences were aligned to IMGT reference sequences to assign V, D and J gene segments. Each retained sequence needed at least a six-nucleotide match to both a V gene segment and a J gene segment. A rearrangement counted as productive if the CDR3 had no stop codons and remained in frame with V and J, and every other rearrangement counted as non-productive. CDR3 was defined by IMGT convention, running from the second conserved V-encoded cysteine to the conserved J-encoded phenylalanine. The earlier analysis of a few hundred of the donors excluded sequences that lacked an unambiguous match to a single V gene segment. In an earlier analysis of a few hundred of the donors, a V segment was called functional when productive rearrangements were above 56.7%, and segregating when the standard deviation between donors exceeded 5%. A statistical classification framework was built to diagnose cytomegalovirus status from the catalog of TCR beta chain sequences. In a later analysis, V and J genes were assigned by comparing TCR nucleotide sequences against IMGT/GENE-DB human TR gene sequences. A later analysis assigned CDR3 sequences and most-parsimonious VDJ recombination scenarios with the TCRdist pipeline. In a later analysis, each TCR beta chain was defined by its CDR3 amino acid sequence together with its V-gene family, and reads without a unique V-gene family were excluded. A later analysis removed several hundred highly shared, low-generation-probability nucleotide sequences to deal with suspected cross-contamination and a sequencing artifact. In a later analysis, a clonal expansion index was calculated for each public chain from normalized within-repertoire ranks of inferred template counts. In a later analysis, generation probabilities were computed using a VDJ recombination model fitted to out-of-frame rearrangements, and the results were checked against IGoR. In a later analysis, TCR-TCR, TCR-HLA and TCR-CMV co-occurrence was scored with hypergeometric tests, and a repertoire-size bias correction was applied to TCR pairs. In a later analysis, false discovery rates were estimated by permuting HLA or CMV assignments 20 times. In a later analysis, co-occurring TCRs were grouped using DBSCAN, with TCRdist sequence similarity added in when clustering inside HLA-allele-positive subsets. For co-occurrence clustering, repertoires with fewer than 30,000 or more than 120,000 public chains were excluded, along with five repertoires with anomalous nucleotide sharing. TCRdb retrieved this table from immuneACCESS and kept in-frame rearrangements only. Not all clones are present; in checked studies, unresolved V genes account for under half, and no reason is known for the remainder. D and trimming were read from the DNA, whereas the V and J calls and clone size are those reported in that table. Here the sample has 160,000 or so clones; roughly 76% occur a single time. The top ten clonotypes cover roughly 4.4% of the sample.

CDR1 and CDR2, per the germline V gene, are SGHTA and FQGNSA. For this chain, trimming is 0 bases at the V end and 3 bases at the J end, and the number of junction bases without a gene match is 3. CDR3 length: 15 amino acids, cysteine to phenylalanine. The only DNA kept is the CDR3, 45 bases in frame from the first base. The cohort was made up of approximately 670 healthy bone marrow donors. Cohort members were all nominally healthy when sampled, although unrecorded immune exposures were likely present. The donor was CMV seropositive and was included in the group of 250 to 350 seropositive cohort members. A peripheral blood sample was provided by each donor, and peripheral blood mononuclear cells were used for TCR beta sequencing. The Qiagen DNeasy Blood Extraction Kit was used to extract genomic DNA from the blood cell samples. Only one count was recorded for this clone. Which antigen it targets is not known. Base qualities are missing; no much larger clone stands one base away.

Sequences were obtained from PBMCs. The chain employs TRBV7-2 and TRBJ2-5; TRBD2 aligns with 8 central bases. This TCR was sampled from a woman in her late teens or twenties in good health and CMV-seropositive. The CDR3 sequence is CASSLAAGDEETQYF. The nucleotide sequence is given as TGTGCCAGCAGCTTAGCAGCGGGGGACGAAGAGACCCAGTACTTC.